This T cell receptor beta chain was captured by sequencing in a study of blood T cells in healthy people across ages (dated by TCRdb to about 2015). With respect to the entire study: Template switching captured roughly one uniquely barcoded TCR beta cDNA molecule per two T cells in model experiments. The study measured age-related changes in TCR beta repertoire diversity using deep sequencing normalized with unique cDNA molecular identifiers. The donors were divided into four age groups: young (average about 16 years), middle-aged (almost 40), aged (about 62) and long-lived (82). To avoid experimental bias, donors of different ages were randomly spread across the sequencing lanes. The study analyzed two additional independent replicas of 1 million unique cDNA reads from the same blood draw for two donors, one aged 18 to 30 and one aged 80 or older.

Regarding this clonotype: Its binding antigen is unknown. Qualities for individual bases were not recorded, and no much larger clone is one base off.

The paper's findings and limits, for the study overall: The CMV infection status of donors was not known, potentially confounding age-related changes in expanded clonotypes. Compared with the aged group, the long-lived group had more naive CD4+ T cells, fewer expanded clones and increased TCR diversity, a pattern suggesting age selection. Observed TCR beta diversity per million T cells fell roughly linearly with age, and a significant reduction was already apparent by age about 36. There was a strong correlation between observed TCR beta diversity and the percentage of naive T cells measured by flow cytometry. Conclusive comparison of naive and antigen-experienced compartments was prevented by the profiling of bulk unsorted PBMCs. Estimates of total diversity from one million sequenced T cells were regarded as lower bounds and underestimates.

Donors were 30 to 45 systemically healthy Caucasian individuals from Russia aged roughly 6 to 100 years. Roughly 11 milliliters of peripheral blood were drawn from each donor into EDTA-treated Vacutainer tubes. PBMCs were isolated by Ficoll-Paque density-gradient centrifugation, with at least 6 million obtained per sample. Total RNA, at least 6 micrograms per sample, was extracted from PBMCs with Trizol reagent. Naive CD45RAhigh/CD27high T cell percentages were measured by flow cytometry on a PBMC aliquot from every donor. The library was made by 5' RACE. The sequencer listed for this sample is Illumina HiSeq 2500. A second PCR of roughly 7 to 12 cycles was run with a J-beta primer mix and a sample-barcoded 5' primer. A template-switch 5' adaptor carrying 12 random nucleotides introduced a unique molecular identifier onto each TCR beta cDNA molecule. At least 3 million CDR3-containing paired-end reads were obtained from each sample. All of the RNA was converted into first-strand cDNA using the Mint cDNA synthesis kit, with a TRBC-specific oligonucleotide serving as the primer. Following uracil-DNA glycosylase treatment, all cDNA underwent a first 18-cycle PCR with the universal primers M1SS and BC2_uni_R. Concerning the study's data processing: Each sample was normalized by randomly selecting 1 million high-quality reads, each carrying a distinct molecular identifier. Instead of being binned into consensus sequences, reads that shared molecular identifiers were thrown out. MiTCR, run with a Q25 quality threshold and the strictest error-elimination algorithm, handled CDR3 identification, clonotype clustering and error correction. A nonparametric unseen species model with Euler transformation was used to estimate a lower bound on total TCR beta diversity. Clones were called with MiXCR by TCRdb after fastp trimmed the public reads at Q25, and only in-frame beta chains were retained. Merged by CDR3 protein, the rows form single entries marked with the most common genes and DNA. Clone size and V and J calls follow TCRdb, not the original study. In this sample the table shows about 750,000 distinct CDR3 sequences, about 53% of which occur a single time. The top ten hold approximately 41% of the sample.

Specimen: blood. The TCR sequence derives from a man aged 80 or over in good health.

DNA sequence: TGTGCCAGCAGCCAGGGCTCGGGGCCGATTTCCTACGAGCAGTACTTC. This translates into CASSQGSGPISYEQYF. The rearrangement combines TRBV3-1 with TRBJ2-7; the D gene could be either TRBD1 or TRBD2, each agreeing at 5 bases. Trimming takes 3 bases from V and 1 base from J, and the germline ends sit 16 bases apart. The germline V gene encodes CDR1 LGHDT and CDR2 YNNKEL (reference sequence). Counted from cysteine to phenylalanine, this CDR3 has 16 amino acids. Only the CDR3 part of the read is kept: 48 bases, read in frame from the first base.